This T cell receptor beta chain was captured in a study of CD8+ T cells in alopecia areata. The wider study: It was oral tofacitinib, at 5 to 10 mg twice daily, that treated patients received.

General observations from the study: Normal scalp showed lower clonality than lesional scalp, especially alopecia totalis/universalis. Scalp and blood retained many expanded lesional clones during tofacitinib.

Details on this clone: Its antigen remains unidentified.

The junction had 9 bases not matched to a gene; V was cut back by 5 bases and J by 8 bases. Germline CDR1 and CDR2: MGHDK and SYGVNS. CDR3 size: 15 residues. TCR sequencing used cDNA made by reverse transcription of extracted RNA. Generated by immunoSEQ multiplex PCR, the TCRdb table keeps only in-frame clones and is missing some. The data hold about 76,000 clones, with approximately 66% observed a single time. Treatment: oral pan-JAK inhibitor, 5-10 mg twice daily. Lesional scalp punch biopsies and peripheral blood were collected from alopecia areata patients. The chain recombines TRBV25-1 with TRBJ1-6; TRBD1 agrees at 7 bases. This clonotype was sampled from a human donor with alopecia areata. The specimen was CD8+ T cells sorted from blood, collected at week 24, from a patient treated with tofacitinib. The CDR3, as DNA: TGTGCCAGCAGTCATTACCGGGACAGCTATTCACCCCTCCACTTT. Residues: CASSHYRDSYSPLHF. Looking up the rest from reference TRBV25-1 and TRBJ1-6 gives the full variable domain: EADIYQTPRYLVIGTGKKITLECSQTMGHDKMYWYQQDPGMELHLIHYSYGVNSTEKGDLSSESTVSRIRTEHFPLTLESARPSHTSQYLCASSHYRDSYSPLHFGNGTRLTVT.